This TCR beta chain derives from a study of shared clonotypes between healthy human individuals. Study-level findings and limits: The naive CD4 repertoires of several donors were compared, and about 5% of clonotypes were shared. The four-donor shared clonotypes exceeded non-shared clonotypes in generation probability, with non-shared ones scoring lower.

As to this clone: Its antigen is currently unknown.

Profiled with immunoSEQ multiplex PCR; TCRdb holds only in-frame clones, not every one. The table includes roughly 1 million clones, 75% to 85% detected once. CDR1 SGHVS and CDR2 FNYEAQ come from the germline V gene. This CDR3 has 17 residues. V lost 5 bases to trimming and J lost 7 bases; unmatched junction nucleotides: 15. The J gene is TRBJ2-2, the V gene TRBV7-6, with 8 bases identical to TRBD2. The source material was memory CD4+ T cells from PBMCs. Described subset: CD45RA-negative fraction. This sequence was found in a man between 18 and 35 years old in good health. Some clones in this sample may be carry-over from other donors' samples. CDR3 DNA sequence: TGTGCCAGCAGCATGTATACGGGACTAGGAGGTGGCGGGGAGCTGTTTTTT. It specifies CASSMYTGLGGGGELFF.